What follows are 9 T cell receptor beta chains derived from one specimen sequenced in a study of blood T cell repertoires in COVID-19. TCRdb keeps only in-frame clones here, not all; method: immunoSEQ multiplex PCR. The repertoire holds 130,000 to 150,000 clones, with roughly 80% as singletons. Sample: peripheral blood. The receptor set was obtained from a man aged 70-80 years who had recovered from COVID-19.

In its sample, this clone was seen a few times. The chain employs TRBV18 and TRBJ2-1, with 10 nucleotides matching TRBD2. CDR1 and CDR2 (germline): KGHSH, LQKENI. The CDR3 length is 13 residues. After removal of 3 bases from V and 7 bases from J, the junction contained 0 bases not matched to a gene. The CDR3 DNA sequence: TGTGCCAGCTCACCGGGACTAGCGAATGAGCAGTTCTTC. Its protein is CASSPGLANEQFF.

V is TRBV7-5 and J is TRBJ2-7; the D segment call TRBD2 is taken from the table without a DNA check. TRBV7-5 is reported as a pseudogene. The CDR3 length is 15 residues. The CDR3 bases are TGTGTCAGAAGAAGCCGGGGGGAGAAAACCTACGAGCAGTACTTC. Residues: CVRRSRGEKTYEQYF.

Only a few counts were recorded for this clone. The chain recombines TRBV27 with TRBJ2-7, with D possibly TRBD1 on 5 matching bases. The CDR3 length is 13 residues. The germline CDR1 and CDR2 sequences are MNHEY and SMNVEV (reference sequence). Deletions cut 6 bases from V and 2 bases from J, with 11 bases between. This CDR3 reads CASRTTDTYEQYF. DNA of the CDR3: TGTGCCAGCAGGACGACAGACACCTACGAGCAGTACTTC.

The chain employs TRBV14 and TRBJ1-4; D call uncertain. Trimming removed 5 bases at V and 1 base at J, with 14 bases between. The CDR3 is made up of 16 amino acids. Germline V CDR1 and CDR2: SGHDN, FVKESK. DNA for the CDR3: TGTGCCAGCAGCTGTGACGGGGAAGGAACTAATGAAAAACTGTTTTTT. Its translation: CASSCDGEGTNEKLFF.

The chain recombines TRBV10-2 with TRBJ2-7, with a tentative D call TRBD2 (6 bases). CDR1 WSHSY and CDR2 SAAADI come from the germline V gene. The CDR3 runs 14 residues. With 7 bases removed from V and 0 bases from J, the gap between germline ends came to 13 bases. CDR3 amino acids: CASTGRELSYEQYF. As DNA, the CDR3 is TGCGCCAGCACGGGGCGGGAACTCTCCTACGAGCAGTACTTC.

The CDR3 DNA is TGTGCCAGTAGTATGTTATCCAGGCAATTCGAAAACTATGGCTACACCTTC. Translation gives CASSMLSRQFENYGYTF. The V gene is TRBV19, the J gene TRBJ1-2; no clear D gene. CDR1 is LNHDA and CDR2 is SQIVND in the germline V gene (reference sequence). Trimming stripped 3 bases from V and 2 bases from J, with 19 bases between. This CDR3 region has 17 residues.

This chain links TRBV3-1 (or the pseudogene TRBV3-2) with TRBJ1-5; maybe TRBD1 (5 bases). V lost 3 bases to trimming and J lost 7 bases, with 19 bases between them. The germline V gene encodes CDR1 LGHDT and CDR2 YNNKEL (reference sequence). This CDR3 region has 16 residues. The CDR3 loop is CASSQKSAGNRQPQHF. In DNA, the CDR3 is TGTGCCAGCAGCCAGAAGTCGGCAGGGAACAGGCAGCCCCAGCATTTT.

The count of this clone is one. This rearrangement joins TRBV2 to TRBJ2-5; the D gene is possibly TRBD1 (5 bases). The CDR3 length is 13 residues. Between the trimmed V and J ends, which lost 2 bases and 5 bases, there was a span of 9 bases. Germline loops: CDR1 SNHLY, CDR2 FYNNEI. The chain's CDR3 is CASSEWGVETQYF. Here the CDR3 DNA reads TGTGCCAGCAGTGAATGGGGCGTGGAGACCCAGTACTTC.

The rearrangement links TRBV11-3 to TRBJ1-1; 7 nucleotides match TRBD1. There are 16 residues in the CDR3. Germline values: CDR1 SGHNT, CDR2 YENEEA. V was pared by 4 bases and J by 1 base, with 9 bases of the junction left unmatched. CDR3 in amino acids: CASSSSYRGENTEAFF. The CDR3 nucleotides read TGTGCCAGCAGCTCCAGCTACAGGGGAGAGAACACTGAAGCTTTCTTT.